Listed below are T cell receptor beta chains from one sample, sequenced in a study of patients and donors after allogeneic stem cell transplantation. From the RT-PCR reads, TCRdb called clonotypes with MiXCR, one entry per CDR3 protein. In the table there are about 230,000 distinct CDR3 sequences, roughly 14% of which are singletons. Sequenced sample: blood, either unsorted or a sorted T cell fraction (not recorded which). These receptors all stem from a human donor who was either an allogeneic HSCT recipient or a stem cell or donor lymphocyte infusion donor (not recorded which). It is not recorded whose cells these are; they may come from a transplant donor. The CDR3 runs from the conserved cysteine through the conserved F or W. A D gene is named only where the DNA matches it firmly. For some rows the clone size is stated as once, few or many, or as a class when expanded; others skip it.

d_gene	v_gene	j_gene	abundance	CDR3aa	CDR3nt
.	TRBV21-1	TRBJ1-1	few	CASSVAGGAEGTEAFF	.
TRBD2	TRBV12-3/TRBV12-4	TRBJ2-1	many	CASSKHWTSGVDEQFF	TGTGCCAGCAGTAAACATTGGACTAGCGGGGTTGATGAGCAGTTCTTC
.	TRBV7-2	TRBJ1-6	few	CASSLGRGRTYNSPLHF	TGTGCCAGCAGCCTCGGCAGGGGTAGGACCTATAATTCACCCCTCCACTTT
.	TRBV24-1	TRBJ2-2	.	CATSDPGELFF	TGTGCCACCAGTGATCCGGGGGAGCTGTTTTTT
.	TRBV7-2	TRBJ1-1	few	CASSPDRTLNTEAFF	TGTGCCAGCAGCCCCGACAGGACTTTGAACACTGAAGCTTTCTTT
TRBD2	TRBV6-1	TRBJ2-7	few	CASTTDVAGRSYEQYF	TGTGCCAGCACCACGGATGTAGCGGGACGCTCCTACGAGCAGTACTTC
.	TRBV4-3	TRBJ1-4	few	CASSQDFPGANEKLFF	TGCGCCAGCAGCCAAGATTTTCCCGGAGCTAATGAAAAACTGTTTTTT
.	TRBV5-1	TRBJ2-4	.	CASSLEETDRFTKNIQYF	TGCGCCAGCAGCTTGGAGGAGACAGACCGATTTACCAAAAACATTCAGTACTTC
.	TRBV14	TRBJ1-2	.	CASSQDWAGPDYGYTF	TGTGCCAGCAGCCAAGATTGGGCCGGTCCGGACTATGGCTACACCTTC
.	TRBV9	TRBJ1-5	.	CASSVVGREGNQPQHF	TGTGCCAGCAGCGTAGTGGGCAGGGAAGGCAATCAGCCCCAGCATTTT
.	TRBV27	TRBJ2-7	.	CASRLAPQGQQYF	TGTGCCAGCAGACTCGCTCCTCAGGGGCAGCAGTACTTC
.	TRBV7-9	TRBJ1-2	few	CASSLASSVNYGYTF	TGTGCCAGCAGCTTAGCCAGCTCAGTAAACTATGGCTACACCTTC
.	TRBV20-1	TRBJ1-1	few	CSARWGAQNTEAFF	TGCAGTGCAAGGTGGGGTGCCCAGAACACTGAAGCTTTCTTT
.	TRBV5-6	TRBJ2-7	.	CASSLEGEQYF	TGTGCCAGCAGCTTGGAGGGGGAGCAGTACTTC
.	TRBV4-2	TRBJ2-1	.	CASSQGASQGLDEQFF	TGTGCCAGCAGCCAAGGGGCGAGCCAGGGTCTAGATGAGCAGTTCTTC
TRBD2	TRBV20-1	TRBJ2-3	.	CSASHAGAGADTQYF	TGCAGTGCAAGCCATGCGGGAGCCGGCGCAGATACGCAGTATTTT
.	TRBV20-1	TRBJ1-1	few	CSARERTEAFF	TGCAGTGCTAGAGAACGGACAGAAGCTTTCTTT
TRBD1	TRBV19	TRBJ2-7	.	CASSIDHGRGTYEQYF	TGTGCCAGTAGTATAGATCACGGCAGGGGGACGTACGAGCAGTACTTC
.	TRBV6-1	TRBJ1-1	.	CASTPRMGTEAFF	TGTGCCAGCACTCCCAGGATGGGGACTGAAGCTTTCTTT
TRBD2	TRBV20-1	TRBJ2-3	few	CSARDSQREGRGTQYF	TGCAGTGCTAGAGATTCTCAGCGGGAGGGCCGTGGTACGCAGTATTTT
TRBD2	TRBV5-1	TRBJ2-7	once	CASSSGGTEVQYF	TGCGCCAGCAGCTCGGGGGGGACGGAGGTGCAGTACTTC
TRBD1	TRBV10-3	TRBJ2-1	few	CAISGQGGALREQFF	TGTGCCATCAGCGGACAGGGGGGCGCCCTGAGAGAGCAGTTCTTC
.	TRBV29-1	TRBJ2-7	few	CSVEETGRDYEQYF	TGCAGCGTTGAAGAAACAGGGAGGGACTACGAGCAGTACTTC
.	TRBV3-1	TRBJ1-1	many	CASSQVPGQKRNTEAFF	TGTGCCAGCAGCCAAGTCCCCGGACAGAAGAGGAACACTGAAGCTTTCTTT
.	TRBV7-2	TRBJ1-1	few	CASSLAFGSEAFF	TGTGCCAGCAGCTTAGCTTTTGGCAGTGAAGCTTTCTTT
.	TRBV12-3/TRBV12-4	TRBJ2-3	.	CASKASNSIPQYF	TGTGCCAGCAAGGCCTCCAATAGCATCCCGCAGTATTTT
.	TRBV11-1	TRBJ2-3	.	CASSLSWAGGTDTQYF	TGTGCCAGCAGCTTATCATGGGCAGGGGGCACAGATACGCAGTATTTT
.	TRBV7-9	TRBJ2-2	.	CASSLAGPNTGELFF	TGTGCCAGCAGCTTAGCGGGCCCGAACACCGGGGAGCTGTTTTTT
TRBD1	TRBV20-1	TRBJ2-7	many	CSAKAPGTGGNEQYF	TGCAGTGCTAAGGCCCCAGGGACAGGGGGTAACGAGCAGTACTTC
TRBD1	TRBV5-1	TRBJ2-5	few	CASSASGTGQETQYF	TGCGCCAGCAGCGCATCCGGGACAGGCCAAGAGACCCAGTACTTC
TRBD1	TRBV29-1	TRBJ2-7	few	CSVGGTGLNHEQYF	TGCAGCGTTGGAGGGACAGGGCTAAACCACGAGCAGTACTTC
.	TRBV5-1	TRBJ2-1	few	CASSDTPAVNEQFF	TGCGCCAGCAGCGATACCCCGGCGGTCAATGAGCAGTTCTTC
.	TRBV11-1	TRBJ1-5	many	CASSGGPNQPQHF	TGTGCCAGCAGCGGGGGGCCCAATCAGCCCCAGCATTTT
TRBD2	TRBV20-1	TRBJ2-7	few	CSAEASGRNEQYF	TGCAGTGCGGAAGCTAGCGGGAGGAACGAGCAGTACTTC
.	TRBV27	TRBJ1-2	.	CASSLKPQKYYGYTF	TGTGCCAGCAGTCTCAAACCTCAGAAGTACTATGGCTACACCTTC
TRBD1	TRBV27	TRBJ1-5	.	CASSSGTDSNQPQHF	TGTGCCAGCAGTTCAGGGACAGATAGCAATCAGCCCCAGCATTTT
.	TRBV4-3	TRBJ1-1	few	CASSQDSGPLNTEAFF	TGCGCCAGCAGCCAAGATAGTGGGCCTCTGAACACTGAAGCTTTCTTT
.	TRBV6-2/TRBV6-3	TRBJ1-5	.	CASPGNQPQHF	TGTGCCAGCCCCGGAAATCAGCCCCAGCATTTT
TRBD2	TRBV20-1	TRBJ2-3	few	CSMGTSGRTSTDTQYF	TGCAGCATGGGGACTAGCGGGAGGACGAGCACAGATACGCAGTATTTT
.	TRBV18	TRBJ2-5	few	CASSPASPPETQYF	TGTGCCAGCTCACCAGCGAGTCCTCCGGAGACCCAGTACTTC
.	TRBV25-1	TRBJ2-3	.	CASSSQWGGSTDTQYF	TGTGCCAGCAGTTCCCAGTGGGGGGGCAGCACAGATACGCAGTATTTT
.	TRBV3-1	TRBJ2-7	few	CASSRGVLTYEQYF	TGTGCCAGCAGCCGAGGGGTTTTGACCTACGAGCAGTACTTC
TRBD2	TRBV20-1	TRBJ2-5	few	CIPRLAGGGETQYF	TGCATCCCCCGACTAGCGGGGGGGGGAGAGACCCAGTACTTC
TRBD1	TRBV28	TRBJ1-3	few	CASIPDRGRGNTIYF	TGTGCCAGCATTCCTGACAGGGGGCGAGGAAACACCATATATTTT
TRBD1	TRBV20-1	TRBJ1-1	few	CSASPVQGRLTEAFF	TGCAGTGCTAGTCCTGTACAGGGGAGGTTGACTGAAGCTTTCTTT
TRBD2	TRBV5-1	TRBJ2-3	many	CASSYPTSGGADTQYF	TGCGCCAGCAGCTATCCCACTAGCGGGGGGGCAGATACGCAGTATTTT
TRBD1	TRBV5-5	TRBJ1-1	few	CASSLGPDREYTEAFF	TGTGCCAGCAGCTTGGGGCCGGACAGGGAGTATACTGAAGCTTTCTTT
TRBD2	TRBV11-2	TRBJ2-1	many	CASSLSGGNEQFF	TGTGCCAGCAGCTTATCGGGGGGGAATGAGCAGTTCTTC
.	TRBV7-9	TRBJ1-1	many	CASSTPVVAFF	TGTGCCAGCAGTACCCCCGTTGTAGCTTTCTTT
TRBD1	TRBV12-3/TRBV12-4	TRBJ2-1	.	CASSPQGQGHEQFF	TGTGCCAGCAGCCCACAGGGACAGGGACATGAGCAGTTCTTC
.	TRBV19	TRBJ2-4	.	CASSIDRVKNIQYF	TGTGCCAGTAGTATAGACAGGGTTAAAAACATTCAGTACTTC
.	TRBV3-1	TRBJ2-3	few	CASSHGGSDTQYF	TGTGCCAGCAGCCACGGGGGTTCAGATACGCAGTATTTT
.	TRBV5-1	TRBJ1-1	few	CASSSTGRRGYPEAFF	TGCGCCAGCAGCTCGACAGGCCGGCGGGGGTACCCTGAAGCTTTCTTT
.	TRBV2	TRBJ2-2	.	CASSVKKAGELFF	TGTGCCAGCAGTGTAAAGAAGGCCGGGGAGCTGTTTTTT
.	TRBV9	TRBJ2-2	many	CASSVDTANTGELFF	TGTGCCAGCAGCGTAGATACGGCCAACACCGGGGAGCTGTTTTTT